This TCR beta chain was found in a study of T cells in women clearing cervical HPV infection. Study-wide context: Control women cleared a single incident HPV16 infection within 12 months.

Generated by immunoSEQ multiplex PCR, the TCRdb table keeps only in-frame clones and is missing some. The record lists over 30,000 clones, of which the ten most abundant hold about 5%. Of note for this clone: Its antigen is still unknown. With the read ending 3 residues before the CDR3 end, the germline J gene is used to fill in that end.

This CDR3 region has 14 residues. Trimming left V 4 bases short and J 4 bases short, with 15 bases between. Germline lookup yields CDR1 SGHRS and CDR2 YFSETQ. Prevalent HPV16 infections were excluded; only incident single HPV16 infections included. Study observations and caveats: TRBV6-7 abundance was lower in cases than controls (roughly 0.12% versus 0.15%).

The TCR originated in a woman aged 18 to 75 with a cervical HPV16 infection that either progressed to CIN3+ or cleared (not recorded which). Sample: blood buffy coat. The chain recombines TRBV5-1 with TRBJ2-7, with D tentatively TRBD2 (6 bases). CDR3 loop: CASSPDSGPYEQYF. The DNA read from the CDR3 is TGCGCCAGCAGCCCTGACAGCGGGCCGTACGAG.